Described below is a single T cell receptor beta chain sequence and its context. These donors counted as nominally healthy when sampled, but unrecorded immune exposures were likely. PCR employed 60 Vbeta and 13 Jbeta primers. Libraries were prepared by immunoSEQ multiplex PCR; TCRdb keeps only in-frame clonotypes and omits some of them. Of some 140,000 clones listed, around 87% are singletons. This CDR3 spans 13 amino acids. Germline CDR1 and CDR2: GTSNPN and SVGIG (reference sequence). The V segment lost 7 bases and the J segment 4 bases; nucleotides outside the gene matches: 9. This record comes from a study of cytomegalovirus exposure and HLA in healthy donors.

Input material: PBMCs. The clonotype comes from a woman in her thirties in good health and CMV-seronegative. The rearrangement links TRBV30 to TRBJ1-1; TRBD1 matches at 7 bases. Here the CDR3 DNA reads TGTGCCTCTAACCGGGACAGACGCACTGAAGCTTTCTTT. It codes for CASNRDRRTEAFF.